The present TCR beta chain was sequenced within a study of cytomegalovirus exposure and HLA in healthy donors. Method: immunoSEQ multiplex PCR; TCRdb's copy keeps in-frame clones and lacks some. The table records 75,000 to 90,000 clones, approximately 95% of them present only once. General study results and limits: High sensitivity and specificity were reportedly achieved when the classifier diagnosed cytomegalovirus status. Altogether, 150 to 200 TCR beta chains were recorded as cytomegalovirus-associated. Confirmation in vitro established that a few CMV-associated chains were specific for CMV antigens.

About this clone itself: Its antigen is undetermined.

The germline CDR1 and CDR2 sequences are KGHSH and LQKENI. Trimming removed 3 bases from V and 0 bases from J; junction bases left unmatched: 17. The CDR3 loop spans 21 amino acids. The TCR was taken from a woman between 18 and 29 years old in good health and CMV-seronegative. This chain links TRBV18 with TRBJ2-6; 7 bases are shared with TRBD1. Material: PBMCs. The CDR3 sequence is CASSPRRSNRDSSSGANVLTF. DNA of the CDR3: TGTGCCAGCTCACCGCGACGAAGTAACCGGGACAGCAGCTCTGGGGCCAACGTCCTGACTTTC.